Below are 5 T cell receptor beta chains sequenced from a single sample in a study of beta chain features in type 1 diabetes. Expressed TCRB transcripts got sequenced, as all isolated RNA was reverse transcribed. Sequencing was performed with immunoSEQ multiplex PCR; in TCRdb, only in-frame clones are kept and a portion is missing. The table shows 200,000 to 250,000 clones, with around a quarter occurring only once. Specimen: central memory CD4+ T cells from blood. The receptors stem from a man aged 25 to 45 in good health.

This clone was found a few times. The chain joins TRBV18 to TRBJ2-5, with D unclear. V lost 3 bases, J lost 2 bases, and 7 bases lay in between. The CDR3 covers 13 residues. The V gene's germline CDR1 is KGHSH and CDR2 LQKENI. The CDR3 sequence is CASSPSRQETQYF. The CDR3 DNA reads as TGTGCCAGCTCACCGTCCAGACAAGAGACCCAGTACTTC.

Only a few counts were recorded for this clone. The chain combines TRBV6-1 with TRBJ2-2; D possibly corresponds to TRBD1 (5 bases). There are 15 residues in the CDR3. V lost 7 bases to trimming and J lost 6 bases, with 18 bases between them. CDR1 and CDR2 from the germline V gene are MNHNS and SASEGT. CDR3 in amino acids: CASTNHRMTAGELFF. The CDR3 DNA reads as TGTGCCAGCACAAATCATAGGATGACAGCCGGGGAGCTGTTTTTT.

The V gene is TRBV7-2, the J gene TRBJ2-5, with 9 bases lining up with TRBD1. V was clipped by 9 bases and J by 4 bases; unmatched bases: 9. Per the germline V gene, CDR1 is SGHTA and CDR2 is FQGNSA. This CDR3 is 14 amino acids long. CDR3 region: CASVQGAAGETQYF. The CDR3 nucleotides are TGTGCCAGTGTACAGGGGGCGGCAGGAGAGACCCAGTACTTC.

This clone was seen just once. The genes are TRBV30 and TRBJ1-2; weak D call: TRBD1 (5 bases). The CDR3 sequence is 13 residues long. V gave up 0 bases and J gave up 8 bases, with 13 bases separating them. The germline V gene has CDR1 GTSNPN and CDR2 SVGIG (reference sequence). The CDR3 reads CAWSVQEAIGYTF. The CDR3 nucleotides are TGTGCCTGGAGTGTACAGGAGGCGATAGGCTACACCTTC.

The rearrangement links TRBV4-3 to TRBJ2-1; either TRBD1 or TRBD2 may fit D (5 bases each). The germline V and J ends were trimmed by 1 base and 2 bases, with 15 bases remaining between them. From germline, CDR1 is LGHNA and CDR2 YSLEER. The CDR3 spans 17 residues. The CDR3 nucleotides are TGCGCCAGCAGCCAAGTTTTAACAGGAGGTACCTACAATGAGCAGTTCTTC. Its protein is CASSQVLTGGTYNEQFF.